This entry features one T cell receptor beta chain sequence. Antigen unknown. PCR amplification relied on 60 Vbeta primers (plus 13 Jbeta primers). Assay used: immunoSEQ multiplex PCR; TCRdb lists only in-frame clones, some missing. The sample has about 190,000 clones; 87% are singletons. This sample is part of a study of cytomegalovirus exposure and HLA in healthy donors. Overall study: The early release's HLA-typed donors yielded 80 million to 95 million unique TCRs.

General study results and limits: In the analysis, some V segments, TRBV6-2 and TRBV6-3 included, were excluded as indistinguishable. In an earlier analysis, productive rearrangement rates for most beta V segments clustered near 87% or 30%.

The trim removed 5 bases at V and 3 bases at J, leaving 5 bases unmatched. From germline, CDR1 is MNHEY and CDR2 SVGAGI. This CDR3 comprises 15 residues. Donors were nominally healthy when sampled, though unrecorded immune exposures were likely. Sequenced sample: PBMCs. The receptor's source is a man aged 30 to 39 in good health and CMV-seronegative. This chain uses TRBV6-5 with TRBJ2-1; 9 nucleotides match TRBD1. The CDR3 nucleotides are TGTGCCAGCAGTCAACAGGGGGCATACTACAATGAGCAGTTCTTC. Translation gives CASSQQGAYYNEQFF.